This TCR beta chain appears in the sequencing data of a study of blood T cell repertoires in COVID-19. Study information: The analysed material was cDNA or gDNA that came from T cells, B-cell-depleted T cells, or PBMCs.

Seattle's cohort entered during active infection and was followed longitudinally. The length of the CDR3 is 14 residues. Germline V CDR1 and CDR2: SEHNR, FQNEAQ (reference sequence). J lost 7 bases, V lost 5 bases, and 6 bases had no gene match. Profiling relied on immunoSEQ multiplex PCR, and the TCRdb table lists in-frame clones only, not all of them. This table has under 250,000 clones, around 85% appearing once. The sequence came from a middle-aged man with COVID-19, enrolled during active disease. The sample consisted of peripheral blood. The chain uses TRBV7-9 and TRBJ1-2; TRBD1 matches at 11 bases. This CDR3 is CASSAAGTGGGYTF. DNA of the CDR3: TGTGCCAGCAGCGCAGCCGGGACAGGGGGTGGCTACACCTTC.